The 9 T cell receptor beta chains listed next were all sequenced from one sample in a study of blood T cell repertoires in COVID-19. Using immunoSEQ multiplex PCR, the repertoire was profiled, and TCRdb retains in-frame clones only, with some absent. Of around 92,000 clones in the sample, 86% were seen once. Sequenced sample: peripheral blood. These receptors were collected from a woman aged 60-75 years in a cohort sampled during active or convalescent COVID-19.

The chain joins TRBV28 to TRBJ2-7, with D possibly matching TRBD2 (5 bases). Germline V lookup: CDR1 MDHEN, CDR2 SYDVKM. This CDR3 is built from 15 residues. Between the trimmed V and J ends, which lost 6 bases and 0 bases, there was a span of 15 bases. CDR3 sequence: CASSETTKSSYEQYF. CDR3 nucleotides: TGTGCCAGCAGCGAGACGACTAAGAGCTCCTACGAGCAGTACTTC.

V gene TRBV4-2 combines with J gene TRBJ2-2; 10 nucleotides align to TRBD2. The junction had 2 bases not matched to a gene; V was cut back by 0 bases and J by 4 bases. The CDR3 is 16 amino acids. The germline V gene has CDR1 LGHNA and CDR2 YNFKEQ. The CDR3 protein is CASSQDVAGGTGELFF. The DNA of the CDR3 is TGTGCCAGCAGCCAAGATGTAGCGGGGGGCACCGGGGAGCTGTTTTTT.

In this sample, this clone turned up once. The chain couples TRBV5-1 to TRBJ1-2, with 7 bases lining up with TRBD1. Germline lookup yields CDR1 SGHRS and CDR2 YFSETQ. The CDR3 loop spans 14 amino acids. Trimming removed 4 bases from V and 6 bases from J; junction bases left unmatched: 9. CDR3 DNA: TGCGCCAGCAGCCTCCAGGGTCAGGGGGATGGCTACACCTTC. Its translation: CASSLQGQGDGYTF.

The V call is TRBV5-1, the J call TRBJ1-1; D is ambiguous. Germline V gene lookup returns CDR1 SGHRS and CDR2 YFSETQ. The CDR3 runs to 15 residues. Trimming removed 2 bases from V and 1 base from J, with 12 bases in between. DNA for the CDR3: TGCGCCAGCAGCTTCTTGGCAGGCGCGAACACTGAAGCTTTCTTT. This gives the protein CASSFLAGANTEAFF.

CDR3 DNA sequence: TGTGCCAGCAGTTGGGGACTAGCAAATGAGCAGTTCTTC. This codes for CASSWGLANEQFF. The V gene is TRBV28, the J gene TRBJ2-1; 9 bases match TRBD2. The CDR3 loop spans 13 amino acids. V gave up 4 bases and J gave up 7 bases; unmatched junction bases: 2. Germline values: CDR1 MDHEN, CDR2 SYDVKM.

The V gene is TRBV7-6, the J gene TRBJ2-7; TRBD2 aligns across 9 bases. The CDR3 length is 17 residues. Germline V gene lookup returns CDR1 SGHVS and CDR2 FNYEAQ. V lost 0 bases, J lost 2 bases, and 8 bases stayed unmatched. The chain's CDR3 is CASSLAPGGGETYEQYF. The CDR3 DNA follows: TGTGCCAGCAGCTTAGCGCCAGGCGGGGGGGAAACCTACGAGCAGTACTTC.

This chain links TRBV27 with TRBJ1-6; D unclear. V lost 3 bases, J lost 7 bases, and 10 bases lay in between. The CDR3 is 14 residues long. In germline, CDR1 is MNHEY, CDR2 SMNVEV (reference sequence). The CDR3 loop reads CASSLRPINSPLHF. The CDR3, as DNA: TGTGCCAGCAGTTTGAGGCCGATCAATTCACCCCTCCACTTT.

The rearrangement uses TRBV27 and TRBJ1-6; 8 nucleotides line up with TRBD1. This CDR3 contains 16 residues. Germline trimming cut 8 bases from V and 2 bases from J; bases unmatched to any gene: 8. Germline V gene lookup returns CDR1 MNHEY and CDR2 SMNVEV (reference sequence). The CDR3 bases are TGTGCCAGCGGAAGACAGGGGCAGGCCTATAATTCACCCCTCCACTTT. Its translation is CASGRQGQAYNSPLHF.

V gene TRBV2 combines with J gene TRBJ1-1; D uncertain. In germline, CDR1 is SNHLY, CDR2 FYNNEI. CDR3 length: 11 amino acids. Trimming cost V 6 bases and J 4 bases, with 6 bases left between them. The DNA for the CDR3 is TGTGCCAGCAGGGAGGGCACTGAAGCTTTCTTT. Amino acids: CASREGTEAFF.